The rows below give T cell receptor beta chains drawn from one sample of a study of cytotoxic CD8 clonotypes in ibrutinib-treated CLL. The assay was immunoSEQ multiplex PCR, and TCRdb's table has in-frame clones only and misses some. The sample contains tens of thousands of clones, about 47% of which appear only once. The sequencing used PBMCs, collected before ibrutinib treatment. The source of these receptors is a human donor with chronic lymphocytic leukemia. Both conserved end residues are part of each CDR3. Fields, in order: CDR3 length, J gene, clone size, V gene, D gene, CDR3 DNA, CDR3 protein. A D gene is named only where the DNA matches it firmly. Some rows have no size entry. The others give once, few or many, or a class for an expanded clone.

14,TRBJ1-2,once,TRBV14,.,TGTGCCAGCAGCCGGACAGTGAGACTCTATGGCTACACCTTC,CASSRTVRLYGYTF
12,TRBJ2-2,medium-sized,TRBV5-6,.,TGTGCCAGCAGCCCCGGCACCGGGGAGCTGTTTTTT,CASSPGTGELFF
12,TRBJ1-1,.,TRBV7-8,.,TGTGCCAGCAGCTCCCATACGTTGGGGATTAGATTT,CASSSHTLGIRF
18,TRBJ1-2,.,TRBV15,TRBD1,TGTGCCACCAGCACACTCGCCCCCGGGACAGGGATCGACTATGGCTACACCTTC,CATSTLAPGTGIDYGYTF
15,TRBJ2-1,.,TRBV6-5,TRBD2,TGTGCCAGCAGGACTAGCGGGGGGTCCTACAATGAGCAGTTCTTC,CASRTSGGSYNEQFF
14,TRBJ1-2,.,TRBV10-2,.,TGCGCCAGCAGTGAGTCTCCAGGTGGCTATGGCTACACCTTC,CASSESPGGYGYTF
17,TRBJ1-5,few,TRBV19,TRBD1,TGTGCCAGTAGCCGCCCACAAACAGGGGCTGGGAATCAGCCCCAGCATTTT,CASSRPQTGAGNQPQHF
15,TRBJ1-5,few,TRBV6-1,.,TGTGCCAGCCGCCGGGGGGGGCCTAGCAATCAGCCCCAGCATTTT,CASRRGGPSNQPQHF
15,TRBJ1-3,.,TRBV7-2,.,TGTGCCAGCAGCTTAGATGCGGGGGATGGAAACACCATATATTTT,CASSLDAGDGNTIYF
16,TRBJ2-3,.,TRBV4-2,TRBD2,TGTGCCAGCAGCCAACCGGGGGGGCCGAACACAGATACGCAGTATTTT,CASSQPGGPNTDTQYF
14,TRBJ1-5,.,TRBV19,.,TGTGCCAGTAGTATGTCGGCGAGCAATCAGCCCCAGCATTTT,CASSMSASNQPQHF
10,TRBJ2-5,.,TRBV20-1,.,TGCAGTGCCGCTCTGGGGACCCAGTACTTC,CSAALGTQYF
16,TRBJ1-1,.,TRBV15,.,TGTGCCACCAGCAGCCCCGGGACACAACCTAACACTGAAGCTTTCTTT,CATSSPGTQPNTEAFF
13,TRBJ2-2,.,TRBV11-3,TRBD1,TGTGCCAGCAGGAATACAGGGGCCGGGGAGCTGTTTTTT,CASRNTGAGELFF
16,TRBJ2-3,many,TRBV6-5,TRBD2,TGTGCCAGCAGTTACGATAGCGGGGTAAGAGGAGATACGCAGTATTTT,CASSYDSGVRGDTQYF
15,TRBJ1-1,.,TRBV7-9,.,TGTGCCAGCAGCCTCTCAAGAGGAGGCGACACTGAAGCTTTCTTT,CASSLSRGGDTEAFF
12,TRBJ1-1,few,TRBV30,.,TGTGCCCTAAGTGAGGGGAACACTGAAGCTTTCTTT,CALSEGNTEAFF